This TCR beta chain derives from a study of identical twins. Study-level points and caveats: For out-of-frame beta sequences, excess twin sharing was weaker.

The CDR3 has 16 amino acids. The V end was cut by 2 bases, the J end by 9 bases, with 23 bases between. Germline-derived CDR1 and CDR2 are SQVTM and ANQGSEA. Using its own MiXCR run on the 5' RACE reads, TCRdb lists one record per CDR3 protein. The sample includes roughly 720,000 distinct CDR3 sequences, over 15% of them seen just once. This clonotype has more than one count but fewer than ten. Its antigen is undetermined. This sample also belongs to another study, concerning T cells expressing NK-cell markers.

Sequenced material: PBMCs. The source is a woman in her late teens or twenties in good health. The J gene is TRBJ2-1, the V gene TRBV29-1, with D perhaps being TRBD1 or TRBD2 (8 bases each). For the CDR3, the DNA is TGCAGCGTTGAACTTCCCGGGACTAGAGACAGGGGTGAGCAGTTCTTC. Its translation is CSVELPGTRDRGEQFF.